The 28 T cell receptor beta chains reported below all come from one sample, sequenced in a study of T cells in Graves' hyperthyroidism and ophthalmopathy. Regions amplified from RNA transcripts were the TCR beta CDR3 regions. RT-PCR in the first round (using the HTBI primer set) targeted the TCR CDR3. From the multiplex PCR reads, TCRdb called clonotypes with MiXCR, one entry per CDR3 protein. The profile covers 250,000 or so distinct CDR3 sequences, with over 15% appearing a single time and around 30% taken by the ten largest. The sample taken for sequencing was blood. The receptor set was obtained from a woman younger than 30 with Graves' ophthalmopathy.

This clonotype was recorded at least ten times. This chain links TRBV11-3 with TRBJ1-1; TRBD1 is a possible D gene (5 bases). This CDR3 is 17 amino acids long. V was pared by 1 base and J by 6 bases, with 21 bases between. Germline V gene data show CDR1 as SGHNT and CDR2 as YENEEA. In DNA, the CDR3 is TGTGCCAGCAGCTTAGTTAGGACGGGCAGGGTAGGCGCTGAAGCTTTCTTT. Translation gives CASSLVRTGRVGAEAFF.

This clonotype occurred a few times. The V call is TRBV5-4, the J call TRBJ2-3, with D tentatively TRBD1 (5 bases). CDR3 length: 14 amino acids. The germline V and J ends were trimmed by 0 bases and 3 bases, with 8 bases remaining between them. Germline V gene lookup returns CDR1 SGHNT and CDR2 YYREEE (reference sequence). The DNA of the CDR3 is TGTGCCAGCAGCTTGGAGTCAGGGACAGATACGCAGTATTTT. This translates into CASSLESGTDTQYF.

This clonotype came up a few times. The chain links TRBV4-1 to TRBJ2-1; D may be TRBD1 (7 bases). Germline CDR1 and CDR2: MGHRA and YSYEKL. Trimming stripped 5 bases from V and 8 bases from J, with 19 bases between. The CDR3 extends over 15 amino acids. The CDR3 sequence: CASSSRLVGGDEQFF. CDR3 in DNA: TGCGCCAGCAGCTCTAGACTAGTAGGGGGCGATGAGCAGTTCTTC.

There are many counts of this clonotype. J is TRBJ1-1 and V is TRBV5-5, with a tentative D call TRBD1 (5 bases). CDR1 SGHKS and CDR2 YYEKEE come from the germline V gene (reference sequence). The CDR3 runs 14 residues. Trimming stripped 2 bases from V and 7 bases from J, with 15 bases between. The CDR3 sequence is CASSFGADGLEAFF. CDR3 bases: TGTGCCAGCAGCTTCGGGGCGGACGGCCTTGAAGCTTTCTTT.

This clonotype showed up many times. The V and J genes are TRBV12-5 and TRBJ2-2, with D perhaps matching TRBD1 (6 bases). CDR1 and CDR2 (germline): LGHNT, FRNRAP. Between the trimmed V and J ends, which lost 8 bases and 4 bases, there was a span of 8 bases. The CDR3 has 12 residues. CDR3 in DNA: TGTGCTAGTTTCAGGGGCACCGGGGAGCTGTTTTTT. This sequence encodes CASFRGTGELFF.

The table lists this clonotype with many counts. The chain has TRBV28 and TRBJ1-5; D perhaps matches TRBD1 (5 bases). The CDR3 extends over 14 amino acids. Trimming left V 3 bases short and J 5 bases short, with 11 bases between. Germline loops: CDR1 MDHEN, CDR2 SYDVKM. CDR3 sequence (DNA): TGTGCCAGCAGTTTTGGGGGAATGTATCAGCCCCAGCATTTT. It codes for CASSFGGMYQPQHF. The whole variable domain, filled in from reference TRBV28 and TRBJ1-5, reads DVKVTQSSRYLVKRTGEKVFLECVQDMDHENMFWYRQDPGLGLRLIYFSYDVKMKEKGDIPEGYSVSREKKERFSLILESASTNQTSMYLCASSFGGMYQPQHFGDGTRLSIL.

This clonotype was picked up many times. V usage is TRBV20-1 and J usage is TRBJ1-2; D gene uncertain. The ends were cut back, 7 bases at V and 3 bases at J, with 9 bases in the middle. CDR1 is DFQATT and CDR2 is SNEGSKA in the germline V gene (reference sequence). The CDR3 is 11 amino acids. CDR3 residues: CSVSPYYGYTF. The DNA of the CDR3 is TGCAGTGTTTCCCCTTACTATGGCTACACCTTC.

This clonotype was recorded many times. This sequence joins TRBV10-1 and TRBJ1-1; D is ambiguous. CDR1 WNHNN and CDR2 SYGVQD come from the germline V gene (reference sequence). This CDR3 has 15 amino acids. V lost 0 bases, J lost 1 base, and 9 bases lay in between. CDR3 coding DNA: TGCGCCAGCAGTGAGTCGTCTGAACAGAACACTGAAGCTTTCTTT. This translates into CASSESSEQNTEAFF.

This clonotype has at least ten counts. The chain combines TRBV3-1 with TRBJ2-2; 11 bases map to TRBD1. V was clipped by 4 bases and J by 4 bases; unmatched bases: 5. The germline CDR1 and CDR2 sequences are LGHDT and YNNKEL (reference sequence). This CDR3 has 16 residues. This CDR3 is CASSLSGTGGTGELFF. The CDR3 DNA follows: TGTGCCAGCAGCCTCTCCGGGACAGGGGGCACCGGGGAGCTGTTTTTT.

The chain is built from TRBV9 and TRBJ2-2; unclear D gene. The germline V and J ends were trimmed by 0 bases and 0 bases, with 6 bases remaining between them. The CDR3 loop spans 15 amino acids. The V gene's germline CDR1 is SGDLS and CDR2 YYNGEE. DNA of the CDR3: TGTGCCAGCAGCGTAGACAGCCCGAACACCGGGGAGCTGTTTTTT. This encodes CASSVDSPNTGELFF.

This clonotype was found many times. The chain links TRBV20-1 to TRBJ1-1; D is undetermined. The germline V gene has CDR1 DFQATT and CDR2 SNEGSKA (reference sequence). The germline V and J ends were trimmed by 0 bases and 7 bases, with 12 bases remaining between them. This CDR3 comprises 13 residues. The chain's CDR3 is CSARESRKGEAFF. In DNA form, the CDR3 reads TGCAGTGCTAGAGAATCTCGGAAAGGTGAAGCTTTCTTT.

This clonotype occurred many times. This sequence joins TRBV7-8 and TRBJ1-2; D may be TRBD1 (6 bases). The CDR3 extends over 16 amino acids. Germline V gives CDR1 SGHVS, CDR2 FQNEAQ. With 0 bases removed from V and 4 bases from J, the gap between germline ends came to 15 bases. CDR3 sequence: CASSLAFAGALYGYTF. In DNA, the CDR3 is TGTGCCAGCAGCTTAGCGTTTGCGGGGGCACTCTATGGCTACACCTTC. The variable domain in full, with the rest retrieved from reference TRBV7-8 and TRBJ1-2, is GAGVSQSPRYKVAKRGQDVALRCDPISGHVSLFWYQQALGQGPEFLTYFQNEAQLDKSGLPSDRFFAERPEGSVSTLKIQRTQQEDSAVYLCASSLAFAGALYGYTFGSGTRLTVV.

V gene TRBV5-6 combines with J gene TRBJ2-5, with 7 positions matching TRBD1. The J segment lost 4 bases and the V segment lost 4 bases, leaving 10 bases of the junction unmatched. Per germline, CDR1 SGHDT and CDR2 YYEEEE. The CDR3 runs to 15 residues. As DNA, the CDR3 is TGTGCCAGCAGCGAACTAGGGGCAGGGGGAGAGACCCAGTACTTC. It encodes CASSELGAGGETQYF.

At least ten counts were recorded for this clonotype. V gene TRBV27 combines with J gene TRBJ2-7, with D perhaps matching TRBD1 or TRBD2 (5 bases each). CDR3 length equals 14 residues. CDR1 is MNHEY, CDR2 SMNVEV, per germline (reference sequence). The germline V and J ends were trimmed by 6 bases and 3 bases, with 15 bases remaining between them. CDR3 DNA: TGTGCCAGCAGCCCTAATGGGGGTGTCTACGAGCAGTACTTC. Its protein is CASSPNGGVYEQYF.

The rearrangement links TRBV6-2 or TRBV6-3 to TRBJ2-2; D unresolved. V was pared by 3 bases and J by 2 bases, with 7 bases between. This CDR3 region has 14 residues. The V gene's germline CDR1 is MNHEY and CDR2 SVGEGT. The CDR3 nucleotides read TGTGCCAGCAGTTATTTAACCAACACCGGGGAGCTGTTTTTT. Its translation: CASSYLTNTGELFF.

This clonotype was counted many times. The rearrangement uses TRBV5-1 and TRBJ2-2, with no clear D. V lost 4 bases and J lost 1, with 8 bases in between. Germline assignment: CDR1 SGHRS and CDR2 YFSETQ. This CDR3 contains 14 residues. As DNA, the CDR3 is TGCGCCAGCAGCCTGCCAGGGAACACCGGGGAGCTGTTTTTT. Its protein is CASSLPGNTGELFF.

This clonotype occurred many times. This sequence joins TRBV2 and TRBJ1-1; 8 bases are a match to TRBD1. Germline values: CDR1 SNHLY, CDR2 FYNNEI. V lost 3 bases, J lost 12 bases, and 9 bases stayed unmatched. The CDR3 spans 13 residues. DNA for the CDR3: TGTGCCAGCAGTGAGATGGTGCAGGGGGCGCCTTTCTTT. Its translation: CASSEMVQGAPFF.

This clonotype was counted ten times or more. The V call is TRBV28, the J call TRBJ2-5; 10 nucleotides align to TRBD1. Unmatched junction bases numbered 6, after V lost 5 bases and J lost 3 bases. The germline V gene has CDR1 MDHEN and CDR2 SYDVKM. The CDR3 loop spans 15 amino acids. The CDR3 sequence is CASSTGDRGKETQYF. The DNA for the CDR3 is TGTGCCAGCAGTACCGGGGACAGGGGAAAAGAGACCCAGTACTTC.

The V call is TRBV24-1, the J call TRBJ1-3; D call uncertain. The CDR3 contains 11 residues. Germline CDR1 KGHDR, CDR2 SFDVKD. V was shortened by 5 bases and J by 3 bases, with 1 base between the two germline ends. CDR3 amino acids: CATSVGNTIYF. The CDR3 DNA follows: TGTGCCACCAGTGTTGGAAACACCATATATTTT.

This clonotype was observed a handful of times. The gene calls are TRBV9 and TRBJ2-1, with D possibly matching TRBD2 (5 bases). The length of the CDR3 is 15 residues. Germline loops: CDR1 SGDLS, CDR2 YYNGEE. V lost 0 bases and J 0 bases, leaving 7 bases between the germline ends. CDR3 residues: CASSVGGRSYNEQFF. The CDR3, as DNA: TGTGCCAGCAGCGTAGGCGGGCGCTCCTACAATGAGCAGTTCTTC.

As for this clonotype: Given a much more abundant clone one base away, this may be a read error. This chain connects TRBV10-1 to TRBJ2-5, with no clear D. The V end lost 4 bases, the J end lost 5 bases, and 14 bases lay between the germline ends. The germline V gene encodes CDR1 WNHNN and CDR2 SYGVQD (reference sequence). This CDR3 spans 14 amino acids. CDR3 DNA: TGCGCCAGCAGTGGGTCAAGGGCTCGGGAGACCCAGTACTTC. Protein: CASSGSRARETQYF.

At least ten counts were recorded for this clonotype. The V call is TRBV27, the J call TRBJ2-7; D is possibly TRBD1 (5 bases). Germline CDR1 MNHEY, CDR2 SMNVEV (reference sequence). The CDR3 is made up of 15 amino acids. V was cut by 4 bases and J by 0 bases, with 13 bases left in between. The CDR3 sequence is CASSSSDTLSYEQYF. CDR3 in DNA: TGTGCCAGCAGTTCCTCGGACACCCTCTCCTACGAGCAGTACTTC.

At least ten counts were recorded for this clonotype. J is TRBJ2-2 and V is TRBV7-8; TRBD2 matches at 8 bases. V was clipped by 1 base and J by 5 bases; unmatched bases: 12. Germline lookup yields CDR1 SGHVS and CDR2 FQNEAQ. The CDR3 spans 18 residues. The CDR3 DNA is TGTGCCAGCAGCTTAGATTTGTTGGGACTAGGGGTTACCGGGGAGCTGTTTTTT. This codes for CASSLDLLGLGVTGELFF.

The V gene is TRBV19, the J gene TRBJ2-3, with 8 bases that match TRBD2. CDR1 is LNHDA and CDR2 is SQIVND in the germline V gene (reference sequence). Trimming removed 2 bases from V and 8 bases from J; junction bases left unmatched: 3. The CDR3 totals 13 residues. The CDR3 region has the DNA TGTGCCAGTAGTATACTCGCGGGAGGTACGCAGTATTTT. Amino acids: CASSILAGGTQYF.

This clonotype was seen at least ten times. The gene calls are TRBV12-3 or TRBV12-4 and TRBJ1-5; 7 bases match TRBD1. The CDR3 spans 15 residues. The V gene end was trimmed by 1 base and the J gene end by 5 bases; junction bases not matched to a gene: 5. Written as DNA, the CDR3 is TGTGCCAGCAGTTTAGGGGGGACAGTGCATCAGCCCCAGCATTTT. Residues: CASSLGGTVHQPQHF.

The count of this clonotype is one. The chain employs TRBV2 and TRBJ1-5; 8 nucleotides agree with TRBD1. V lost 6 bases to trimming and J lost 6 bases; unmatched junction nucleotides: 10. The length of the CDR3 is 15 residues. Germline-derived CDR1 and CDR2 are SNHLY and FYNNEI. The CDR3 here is CASRDQGASTQPQHF. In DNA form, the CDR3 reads TGTGCCAGCAGGGACCAGGGGGCGAGTACTCAGCCCCAGCATTTT.

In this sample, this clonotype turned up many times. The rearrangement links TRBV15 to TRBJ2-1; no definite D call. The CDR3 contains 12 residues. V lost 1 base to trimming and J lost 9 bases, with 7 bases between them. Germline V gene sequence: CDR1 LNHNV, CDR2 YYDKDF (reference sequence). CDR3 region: CATSRAGFEQFF. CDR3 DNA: TGTGCCACCAGCAGAGCCGGGTTTGAGCAGTTCTTC.

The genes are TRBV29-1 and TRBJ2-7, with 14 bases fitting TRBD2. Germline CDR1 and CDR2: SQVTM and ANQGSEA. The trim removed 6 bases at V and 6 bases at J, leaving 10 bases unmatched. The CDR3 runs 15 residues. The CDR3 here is CSVSYPGTSGSEQYF. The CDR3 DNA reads TGCAGCGTCTCCTACCCCGGGACTAGCGGGAGCGAGCAGTACTTC.